The 3 T cell receptor beta chains presented below share a single source sample, sequenced in a study of radiation and T cells in renal cell carcinoma. Profiling relied on immunoSEQ multiplex PCR, and the TCRdb table lists in-frame clones only, not all of them. The table includes about 86,000 clones, around four fifths detected once. Time point in this sample: blood 4 weeks post-SBRT, at nephrectomy. The treatment is: 15 Gy SBRT to primary tumor, nephrectomy 4 weeks later. The specimen was blood, collected from a patient whose treatment included radiotherapy and nephrectomy. These receptors were collected from a man in his fifties or sixties with renal cell carcinoma.

This clone was detected only once. V is TRBV18 and J is TRBJ2-5; D tentatively reads TRBD1 or TRBD2 (6 bases each). This CDR3 has 16 residues. Trimming cost V 3 bases and J 5 bases, with 19 bases left between them. Germline-derived CDR1 and CDR2 are KGHSH and LQKENI. Here the CDR3 reads CASSPNGGSIGETQYF. The CDR3 region has the DNA TGTGCCAGCTCACCTAACGGGGGCTCCATCGGGGAGACCCAGTACTTC.

The chain combines TRBV9 with TRBJ1-5; 7 nucleotides agree with TRBD1. V was pared by 3 bases and J by 7 bases, with 7 bases of the junction left unmatched. The CDR3 totals 14 residues. Germline loops: CDR1 SGDLS, CDR2 YYNGEE. The CDR3 DNA follows: TGTGCCAGCAGCGAGGGAACAGGGGCGCAGCCCCAGCATTTT. As protein: CASSEGTGAQPQHF.

This sequence joins TRBV6-5 and TRBJ1-4; D is perhaps TRBD1 (6 bases). Germline CDR1 MNHEY, CDR2 SVGAGI. V lost 6 bases to trimming and J lost 7 bases, with 15 bases between them. The CDR3 has 14 residues. For the CDR3, the DNA is TGTGCCAGCAGGGTAGCAGGGGCCCCTGAAAAACTGTTTTTT. Protein product: CASRVAGAPEKLFF.